This TCR beta chain was profiled in a study of beta chain features in type 1 diabetes. Study-wide results and limits: Shorter TCRB CDR3s, moderately but significantly so, marked every one of the four CD4+ subsets in Type 1 diabetes patients.

V lost 1 base, J lost 1 base, and 5 bases lay in between. The CDR3 consists of 13 residues. CDR1 is SGHRS and CDR2 is YFSETQ in the germline V gene. Points on this clone: What it binds is unknown.

The authors reverse transcribed all of the isolated RNA, so sequencing captured expressed TCRB transcripts. Here immunoSEQ multiplex PCR was the method, and the copy in TCRdb shows in-frame clones only, minus some. The table records around 360,000 clones, around 12% of them present only once. This chain uses TRBV5-1 with TRBJ1-2; no definite D call. The sample consisted of naive CD4+ T cells from blood. This receptor was taken from a young woman with type 1 diabetes. CDR3 sequence: CASSLQNNYGYTF. In DNA, the CDR3 is TGCGCCAGCAGCTTGCAGAATAACTATGGCTACACCTTC.